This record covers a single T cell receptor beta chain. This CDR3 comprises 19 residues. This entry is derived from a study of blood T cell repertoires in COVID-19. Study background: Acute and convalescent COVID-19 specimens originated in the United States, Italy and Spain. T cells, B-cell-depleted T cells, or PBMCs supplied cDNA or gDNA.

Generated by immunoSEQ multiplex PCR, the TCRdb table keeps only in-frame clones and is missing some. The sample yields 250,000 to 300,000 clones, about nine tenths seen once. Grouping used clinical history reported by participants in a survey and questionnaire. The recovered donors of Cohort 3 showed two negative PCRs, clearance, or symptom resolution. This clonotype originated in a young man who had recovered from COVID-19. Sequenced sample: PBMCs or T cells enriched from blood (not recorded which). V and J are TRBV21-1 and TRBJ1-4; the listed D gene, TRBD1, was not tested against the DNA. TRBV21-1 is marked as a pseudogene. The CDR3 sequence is CASSIIGRGQQGGIEKLFF. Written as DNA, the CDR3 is TGTGCCAGCAGCATAATAGGCCGGGGACAACAGGGCGGTATTGAAAAACTGTTTTTT.